The clone carrying this TCR beta chain occurred many times. Its antigen is as yet unknown. A single record per CDR3 protein comes from TCRdb applying MiXCR to the multiplex PCR reads. The sample contains more than 250,000 distinct CDR3 sequences, about 30% of which appear only once. The lymph nodes were axillary draining lymph nodes from breast cancer patients. Germline CDR1 and CDR2: LNHNV and YYDKDF (reference sequence). Trimming took off 1 base at V and 4 bases at J, with 18 bases between the two ends. This CDR3 is 17 amino acids long. These data come from a study of breast tumors, draining lymph nodes, adjacent tissues. Study conclusions and caveats: Tumor T cell lymph node origin was a supported hypothesis, not proven. Tumor and nontumor repertoires were significantly more similar in luminal-like than in basal-like breast cancer. Findings are consistent with lymph node origin and intratumoral expansion of most tumor T cells. Tumors had less TCR diversity than lymph nodes, more than nontumor tissue.

The chain couples TRBV15 to TRBJ2-3; weak D call: TRBD2 (6 bases). The sequence derives from a female donor with breast cancer. Some clones in this sample may be carry-over from other donors' samples. Source material: axillary lymph node tissue. The CDR3 nucleotides are TGTGCCACCAGCAGAGCATCGCGCGGGGTTTTTGCAGATACGCAGTATTTT. As protein: CATSRASRGVFADTQYF.